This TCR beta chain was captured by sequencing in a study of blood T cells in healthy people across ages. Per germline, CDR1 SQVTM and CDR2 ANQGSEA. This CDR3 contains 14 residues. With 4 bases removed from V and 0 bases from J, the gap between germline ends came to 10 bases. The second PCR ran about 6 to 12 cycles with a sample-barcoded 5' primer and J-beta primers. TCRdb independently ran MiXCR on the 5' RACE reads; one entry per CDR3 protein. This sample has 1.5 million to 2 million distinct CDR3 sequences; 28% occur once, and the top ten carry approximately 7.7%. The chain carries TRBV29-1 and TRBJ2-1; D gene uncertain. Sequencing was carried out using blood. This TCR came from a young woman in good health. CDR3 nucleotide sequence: TGCAGCGTTGTCCGTGGGTACTCCTACAATGAGCAGTTCTTC. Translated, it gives CSVVRGYSYNEQFF.